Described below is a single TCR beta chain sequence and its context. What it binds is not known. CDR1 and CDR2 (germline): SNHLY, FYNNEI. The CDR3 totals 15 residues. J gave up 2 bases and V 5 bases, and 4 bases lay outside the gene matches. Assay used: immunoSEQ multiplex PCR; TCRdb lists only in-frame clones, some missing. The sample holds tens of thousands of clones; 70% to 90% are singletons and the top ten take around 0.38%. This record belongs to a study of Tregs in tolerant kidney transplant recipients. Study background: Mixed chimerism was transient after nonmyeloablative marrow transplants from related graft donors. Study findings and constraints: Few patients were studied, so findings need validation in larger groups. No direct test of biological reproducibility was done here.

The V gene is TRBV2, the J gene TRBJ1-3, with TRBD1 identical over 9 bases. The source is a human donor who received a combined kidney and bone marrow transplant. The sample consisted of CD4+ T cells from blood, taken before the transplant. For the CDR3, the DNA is TGTGCCAGCAGTCCTCGGACAGGGGCTGGAAACACCATATATTTT. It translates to CASSPRTGAGNTIYF.